The 27 T cell receptor beta chains listed next were all sequenced from one sample in a study of OX40 agonist ivuxolimab in advanced cancers. Method: immunoSEQ multiplex PCR; TCRdb's copy keeps in-frame clones and lacks some. The table has 50,000 to 65,000 clones, about 93% seen once. The input for sequencing was CD4+ or CD8+ T cells sorted from blood, taken in a trial of the OX40 agonist ivuxolimab. These receptors all come from an adult with an advanced solid tumor such as melanoma, head and neck, liver or kidney cancer.

This chain links TRBV30 with TRBJ2-2; D possibly corresponds to TRBD2 (5 bases). CDR3 length: 16 amino acids. Trimming took 5 bases from V and 2 from J, leaving 18 bases between them. Germline lookup yields CDR1 GTSNPN and CDR2 SVGIG (reference sequence). CDR3 coding DNA: TGTGCCTGGGGCCCTCGGAGGCACCTAAACACCGGGGAGCTGTTTTTT. As protein: CAWGPRRHLNTGELFF.

The V and J genes are TRBV5-1 and TRBJ2-7; TRBD1 matches at 8 bases. Looked up from germline, CDR1 is SGHRS and CDR2 is YFSETQ. The CDR3 length is 15 residues. Trimming cost V 4 bases and J 3 bases; bases outside gene matches: 9. CDR3 sequence reads: CASSADRDTSYEQYF. The CDR3, as DNA: TGCGCCAGCAGCGCGGACAGGGACACGAGCTACGAGCAGTACTTC.

This clone was detected a few times. V is TRBV19 and J is TRBJ2-2; a possible D gene is TRBD2 (5 bases). The CDR3 spans 15 residues. With 8 bases removed from V and 3 bases from J, the gap between germline ends came to 16 bases. Germline V gene lookup returns CDR1 LNHDA and CDR2 SQIVND (reference sequence). CDR3 in amino acids: CASRHMSSDTGELFF. The CDR3 nucleotides read TGTGCCAGTCGCCACATGAGTAGCGACACCGGGGAGCTGTTTTTT.

This sequence joins TRBV4-1 and TRBJ2-1, with D uncertain. The CDR3 has 16 amino acids. Germline CDR1 and CDR2: MGHRA and YSYEKL. The germline V and J ends were trimmed by 0 bases and 1 base, with 10 bases remaining between them. The CDR3 sequence is CASSQDYPSSYNEQFF. In DNA form, the CDR3 reads TGCGCCAGCAGCCAAGACTACCCAAGTTCCTACAATGAGCAGTTCTTC.

This clone came up once. V usage is TRBV4-2 and J usage is TRBJ2-1; perhaps TRBD2 as D (6 bases). Germline V gene sequence: CDR1 LGHNA, CDR2 YNFKEQ. Trimming took off 4 bases at V and 5 bases at J, with 9 bases between the two ends. This CDR3 comprises 13 residues. CDR3 in DNA: TGTGCCAGCAGCCCGCGGGAAAACAATGAGCAGTTCTTC. Amino acid sequence: CASSPRENNEQFF.

The chain joins TRBV7-6 to TRBJ1-1, with D perhaps TRBD1 (6 bases). This CDR3 has 14 amino acids. CDR1 is SGHVS and CDR2 is FNYEAQ in the germline V gene. The V gene lost 3 bases and the J gene lost 5 bases, with 13 bases spanning the gap. The CDR3 loop reads CASSLDRGWTEAFF. For the CDR3, the DNA is TGTGCCAGCAGCTTGGATAGGGGGTGGACTGAAGCTTTCTTT.

The chain recombines TRBV6-5 with TRBJ2-7; D is perhaps TRBD1 (6 bases). The CDR3 totals 14 residues. With 6 bases removed from V and 5 bases from J, the gap between germline ends came to 17 bases. Germline-derived CDR1 and CDR2 are MNHEY and SVGAGI. The CDR3 DNA sequence: TGTGCCAGCAGGTACACACAGGGTGAGGACGAGCAGTACTTC. Translated, it gives CASRYTQGEDEQYF.

This clone turned up a few times. CDR3: CASKGSRQPQHF. For the CDR3, the DNA is TGTGCCAGCAAGGGGTCACGTCAGCCCCAGCATTTT. The chain carries TRBV28 and TRBJ1-5, with D perhaps TRBD1 (5 bases). The ends were cut back, 7 bases at V and 6 bases at J, with 10 bases in the middle. The CDR3 is 12 amino acids. CDR1 and CDR2 (germline): MDHEN, SYDVKM.

V usage is TRBV7-9 and J usage is TRBJ2-7; 10 bases are a match to TRBD2. The CDR3 is 15 residues long. The V gene end was trimmed by 4 bases and the J gene end by 3 bases; junction bases not matched to a gene: 6. Germline V CDR1 and CDR2: SEHNR, FQNEAQ (reference sequence). CDR3 amino acids: CASSSSGRANYEQYF. The CDR3 bases are TGTGCCAGCAGCTCCAGCGGGAGGGCCAACTACGAGCAGTACTTC.

This clone is a singleton in its sample. This rearrangement joins TRBV7-2 to TRBJ1-1, with TRBD1 matching over 9 bases. CDR1 is SGHTA, CDR2 FQGNSA, per germline. J gave up 10 bases and V 4 bases, and 10 bases lay outside the gene matches. The CDR3 extends over 14 amino acids. The CDR3: CASSYNPGQGIAFF. CDR3 in DNA: TGTGCCAGCAGCTACAATCCGGGACAGGGCATAGCTTTCTTT.

Only one count was recorded for this clone. This rearrangement joins TRBV4-2 to TRBJ2-1; D gene ambiguous. The germline V and J ends were trimmed by 3 bases and 2 bases, with 17 bases remaining between them. CDR3 size: 17 residues. Looked up from germline, CDR1 is LGHNA and CDR2 is YNFKEQ. DNA of the CDR3: TGTGCCAGCAGCCAGGCGCAGCCAAGAGTCACCTACAATGAGCAGTTCTTC. As protein: CASSQAQPRVTYNEQFF.

This chain uses TRBV6-1 with TRBJ1-1; D possibly corresponds to TRBD1 (6 bases). The CDR3 runs to 15 residues. Looked up from germline, CDR1 is MNHNS and CDR2 is SASEGT. The V and J ends lost 4 bases and 6 bases respectively, with 18 bases between them. CDR3 sequence: CASSGAEQGNPEAFF. The CDR3 bases are TGTGCCAGCAGTGGGGCGGAACAGGGAAACCCTGAAGCTTTCTTT.

The CDR3 protein is CASSERGAGNQPQHF. In nucleotides, the CDR3 is TGTGCCAGCAGTGAACGGGGGGCTGGTAATCAGCCCCAGCATTTT. The chain links TRBV6-1 to TRBJ1-5, with D possibly TRBD1 on 6 matching bases. Germline CDR1 and CDR2: MNHNS and SASEGT. This CDR3 region has 15 residues. V lost 2 bases to trimming and J lost 4 bases, with 12 bases between them.

The V call is TRBV29-1, the J call TRBJ1-2, with D possibly being TRBD1 (6 bases). The CDR3 is 12 amino acids. Trimming stripped 4 bases from V and 7 bases from J, with 13 bases between. Looked up from germline, CDR1 is SQVTM and CDR2 is ANQGSEA. The CDR3 spells CSVGSGGPGYTF. The CDR3 DNA reads TGCAGCGTTGGGTCCGGGGGGCCTGGCTACACCTTC.

V and J are TRBV27 and TRBJ2-7; no firm D call. Germline V gene sequence: CDR1 MNHEY, CDR2 SMNVEV (reference sequence). The CDR3 length is 13 residues. The germline V and J ends were trimmed by 5 bases and 2 bases, with 10 bases remaining between them. DNA for the CDR3: TGTGCCAGCAGTCAGACTTCAACCTACGAGCAGTACTTC. As protein: CASSQTSTYEQYF.

The chain carries TRBV11-2 and TRBJ2-1; D is perhaps TRBD1 or TRBD2 (5 bases each). The V gene's germline CDR1 is SGHAT and CDR2 FQNNGV. This CDR3 has 18 amino acids. The V end was cut by 2 bases, the J end by 7 bases, with 24 bases between. This CDR3 is CASSLMRGVGLLLNEQFF. DNA of the CDR3: TGTGCCAGCAGCTTAATGAGGGGCGTCGGGCTACTCCTTAATGAGCAGTTCTTC. Full variable domain (missing parts from reference TRBV11-2 and TRBJ2-1): EAGVAQSPRYKIIEKRQSVAFWCNPISGHATLYWYQQILGQGPKLLIQFQNNGVVDDSQLPKDRFSAERLKGVDSTLKIQPAKLEDSAVYLCASSLMRGVGLLLNEQFFGPGTRLTVL.

The V and J genes are TRBV6-6 and TRBJ2-3; 7 nucleotides line up with TRBD2. Trimming at V came to 8 bases and at J to 4 bases, leaving 15 bases not matched to a gene. In germline, CDR1 is MNHNY, CDR2 SVGAGI (reference sequence). This CDR3 is 16 amino acids long. The CDR3 sequence: CASESVAGDGSDTQYF. In nucleotides, the CDR3 is TGTGCCAGCGAGTCCGTCGCGGGGGATGGGTCAGATACGCAGTATTTT.

The V gene is TRBV27, the J gene TRBJ2-7; the D is unclear. CDR1 is MNHEY and CDR2 is SMNVEV in the germline V gene (reference sequence). CDR3 length: 15 amino acids. V lost 8 bases and J lost 2, with 19 bases in between. The CDR3 DNA reads TGTGCCAGCGTACCCGCAACCGGACCCCCCTACGAGCAGTACTTC. It is translated as CASVPATGPPYEQYF.

The chain links TRBV28 to TRBJ1-5; TRBD1 agrees at 9 bases. The CDR3 runs 15 residues. The V gene's germline CDR1 is MDHEN and CDR2 SYDVKM. J was trimmed by 6 bases and V by 7 bases; bases with no gene match: 10. CDR3 sequence (DNA): TGTGCCAGCAAACAGACAGGGGGTGTGGGTCAGCCCCAGCATTTT. Its translation is CASKQTGGVGQPQHF.

The chain links TRBV2 to TRBJ1-4; 10 nucleotides line up with TRBD1. Trimming removed 7 bases from V and 6 bases from J; junction bases left unmatched: 11. Germline-derived CDR1 and CDR2 are SNHLY and FYNNEI. The CDR3 covers 16 residues. CDR3 in amino acids: CASISSRDRGDEKLFF. The CDR3 DNA sequence: TGTGCCAGCATTAGCTCTCGGGACAGGGGTGATGAAAAACTGTTTTTT. The full variable domain, with the rest looked up from reference TRBV2 and TRBJ1-4, is EPEVTQTPSHQVTQMGQEVILRCVPISNHLYFYWYRQILGQKVEFLVSFYNNEISEKSEIFDDQFSVERPDGSNFTLKIRSTKLEDSAMYFCASISSRDRGDEKLFFGSGTQLSVL.

The rearrangement uses TRBV14 and TRBJ2-2; D call uncertain. The V and J ends lost 2 bases and 5 bases respectively, with 6 bases between them. The CDR3 has 13 residues. Germline V CDR1 and CDR2: SGHDN, FVKESK. CDR3 DNA sequence: TGTGCCAGCAGCCAAAAACGGACCGGGGAGCTGTTTTTT. Encoded protein: CASSQKRTGELFF.

This rearrangement joins TRBV29-1 to TRBJ2-3, with D unresolved. Germline V lookup: CDR1 SQVTM, CDR2 ANQGSEA. The CDR3 runs to 9 residues. Deletions cut 4 bases from V and 5 bases from J, with 1 base between. CDR3 sequence reads: CSVGDTQYF. The CDR3 region has the DNA TGCAGCGTTGGAGATACGCAGTATTTT.

This chain joins TRBV11-2 and TRBJ1-6; TRBD1 matches at 9 bases. The V gene's germline CDR1 is SGHAT and CDR2 FQNNGV. The CDR3 extends over 16 amino acids. J lost 4 bases, V lost 2 bases, and 3 bases had no gene match. CDR3 coding DNA: TGTGCCAGCAGCTTAACCGGGACAGGGTATAATTCACCCCTCCACTTT. It translates to CASSLTGTGYNSPLHF.

The CDR3 loop is CASSRPDRATEAFF. The CDR3 nucleotides are TGCGCCAGCAGCCGACCCGACAGGGCCACTGAAGCTTTCTTT. The V and J genes are TRBV4-1 and TRBJ1-1, with 7 bases matching TRBD1. CDR1 is MGHRA and CDR2 is YSYEKL in the germline V gene. Trimming cost V 4 bases and J 4 bases; bases outside gene matches: 6. This CDR3 is 14 amino acids long.

This clone was observed once. The chain joins TRBV18 to TRBJ1-4, with D perhaps TRBD1 (5 bases). Germline loops: CDR1 KGHSH, CDR2 LQKENI. The CDR3 runs 17 residues. Trimming took off 4 bases at V and 8 bases at J, with 23 bases between the two ends. CDR3 sequence: CASSQGARQIPGEKLFF. The CDR3 DNA reads TGTGCCAGCTCACAGGGAGCGCGACAGATTCCGGGGGAAAAACTGTTTTTT.

V is TRBV15 and J is TRBJ2-3; TRBD2 is a possible D gene (6 bases). Germline CDR1 is LNHNV and CDR2 is YYDKDF (reference sequence). CDR3 size: 15 residues. The V and J ends lost 1 base and 2 bases respectively, with 10 bases between them. As DNA, the CDR3 is TGTGCCACCAGCAGAGTGGACTATTCCACAGATACGCAGTATTTT. Translated: CATSRVDYSTDTQYF.

The chain recombines TRBV6-5 with TRBJ2-7; D is perhaps TRBD1 (5 bases). V dropped 2 bases and J dropped 4 bases, with 12 bases sitting between them. CDR1 MNHEY and CDR2 SVGAGI come from the germline V gene. The CDR3 contains 14 residues. The CDR3 DNA is TGTGCCAGCAGTTACGACAGAAACCCATACGAGCAGTACTTC. It translates to CASSYDRNPYEQYF.